Below, 13 T cell receptor beta chains from the same sample are listed, as sequenced in a study of blood T cell repertoires in COVID-19. The protocol was immunoSEQ multiplex PCR, while the TCRdb copy is restricted to in-frame clones and leaves out a portion. The data contain about 75,000 clones, roughly 91% of them seen just once; the ten biggest clones take up approximately 19%. Source material: peripheral blood. These receptor sequences come from a human donor in a cohort sampled during active COVID-19.

This sequence joins TRBV29-1 and TRBJ2-1, with D perhaps TRBD1 (5 bases). Trimming shortened V by 2 bases and J by 6 bases, and 8 bases separated the two germline ends. The CDR3 sequence is 12 residues long. From germline, CDR1 is SQVTM and CDR2 ANQGSEA. CDR3 protein: CSVEKQANEQFF. CDR3 DNA: TGCAGCGTTGAAAAACAGGCCAATGAGCAGTTCTTC.

V is TRBV19 and J is TRBJ2-1; 9 bases align to TRBD2. CDR3 length: 14 residues. V gave up 6 bases and J gave up 9 bases; unmatched junction bases: 9. The germline gives CDR1 LNHDA, CDR2 SQIVND (reference sequence). CDR3 sequence (DNA): TGTGCCAGTAGGGAACTAGCGGGTCAGGCTGAGCAGTTCTTC. Amino acid sequence: CASRELAGQAEQFF.

The CDR3 spells CASSSPTATGSNQPQHF. The CDR3 DNA sequence: TGTGCCAGCAGTTCCCCGACAGCCACTGGGAGCAATCAGCCCCAGCATTTT. V and J are TRBV28 and TRBJ1-5; D might be TRBD1 (5 bases). Trimming stripped 4 bases from V and 1 base from J, with 17 bases between. Germline CDR1 MDHEN, CDR2 SYDVKM. The CDR3 loop spans 17 amino acids.

The chain is built from TRBV11-3 and TRBJ1-1; no firm D call. The CDR3 runs 13 residues. Trimming took 0 bases from V and 6 from J, leaving 8 bases between them. Germline loops: CDR1 SGHNT, CDR2 YENEEA. The CDR3 sequence: CASSLDTVSEAFF. The CDR3 DNA reads TGTGCCAGCAGCTTAGACACAGTATCTGAAGCTTTCTTT. Filled out from reference TRBV11-3 and TRBJ1-1, the complete variable domain reads EAGVVQSPRYKIIEKKQPVAFWCNPISGHNTLYWYLQNLGQGPELLIRYENEEAVDDSQLPKDRFSAERLKGVDSTLKIQPAELGDSAVYLCASSLDTVSEAFFGQGTRLTVV.

The chain is built from TRBV24-1 and TRBJ2-1; tentatively, D is TRBD2 (6 bases). Germline V gene sequence: CDR1 KGHDR, CDR2 SFDVKD. V lost 5 bases and J 8 bases, leaving 12 bases between the germline ends. The CDR3 is 13 residues long. CDR3 nucleotides: TGTGCCACCAGTGTTGGATCGGGGGATGAGCAGTTCTTC. Protein sequence: CATSVGSGDEQFF.

This clone has a single count. The V and J genes are TRBV5-1 and TRBJ2-6, with a weak D call TRBD2 (5 bases). The CDR3 loop spans 12 amino acids. V was pared by 4 bases and J by 10 bases, with 9 bases between. The germline gives CDR1 SGHRS, CDR2 YFSETQ. Written as DNA, the CDR3 is TGCGCCAGCAGCCCTGGACTTAACGTCCTGACTTTC. Protein product: CASSPGLNVLTF.

The chain combines TRBV19 with TRBJ1-2, with 8 nucleotides matching TRBD1. With V trimmed by 4 bases and J by 6 bases, 16 bases remained unmatched. The CDR3 runs to 17 residues. Per the germline V gene, CDR1 is LNHDA and CDR2 is SQIVND (reference sequence). The CDR3 loop reads CASSKKGTGPVSHGYTF. For the CDR3, the DNA is TGTGCCAGTAGTAAGAAGGGGACAGGCCCAGTTTCCCATGGCTACACCTTC.

This clone occurred a few times. The rearrangement joins TRBV5-6 to TRBJ1-2; D is possibly TRBD1 (6 bases). This CDR3 comprises 15 residues. V lost 1 base, J lost 3 bases, and 13 bases lay in between. Germline V gene lookup returns CDR1 SGHDT and CDR2 YYEEEE. CDR3 protein: CASSLSTGQYYGYTF. The CDR3, as DNA: TGTGCCAGCAGCTTGAGCACAGGGCAGTACTATGGCTACACCTTC.

The chain joins TRBV6-5 to TRBJ2-5; 12 bases match TRBD2. The germline CDR1 and CDR2 sequences are MNHEY and SVGAGI. The CDR3 has 16 amino acids. V lost 2 bases, J lost 5 bases, and 6 bases stayed unmatched. CDR3 in DNA: TGTGCCAGCAGTTACGAGGGACTAGCGGGCAGGGAGACCCAGTACTTC. Protein product: CASSYEGLAGRETQYF.

A word on this clone: At one of its ends the junction is not consistent with the germline gene, which may arise from a read error. The chain has TRBV5-1 and TRBJ1-6; 7 nucleotides match TRBD1. The CDR3 length is 15 residues. The germline gives CDR1 SGHRS, CDR2 YFSETQ. In DNA form, the CDR3 reads TGCGCCAGCAGCTTGGCACAGGGGCAAAATTCACCCCCCCACTTT. This translates into CASSLAQGQNSPPHF.

The chain is built from TRBV6-5 and TRBJ1-6; D is undetermined. The V end lost 0 bases, the J end lost 15 bases, and 18 bases lay between the germline ends. This CDR3 has 15 amino acids. Germline V CDR1 and CDR2: MNHEY, SVGAGI. In nucleotides, the CDR3 is TGTGCCAGCAGTTACTCGCCTGGCCTTAATCTTCACCTCCACTTT. Amino acids: CASSYSPGLNLHLHF.

V and J are TRBV28 and TRBJ1-5; D not resolved. The CDR3 totals 15 residues. Between the trimmed V and J ends, which lost 3 bases and 3 bases, there was a span of 12 bases. The V gene's germline CDR1 is MDHEN and CDR2 SYDVKM. Here the CDR3 reads CASSFDRLHNQPQHF. DNA for the CDR3: TGTGCCAGCAGTTTCGATCGACTCCACAATCAGCCCCAGCATTTT.

The gene calls are TRBV7-3 and TRBJ2-7; 7 positions agree with TRBD1. V trimming: 3 bases; J trimming: 0 bases; junction bases outside the gene matches: 2. Germline assignment: CDR1 SGHTA and CDR2 FQGTGA. This CDR3 is 14 amino acids long. CDR3 bases: TGTGCCAGCAGCTTGACAGGGCCCTCCTACGAGCAGTACTTC. This encodes CASSLTGPSYEQYF.